At least ten counts were recorded for the clone carrying this T cell receptor (beta chain). Its matching antigen is unknown. This sample was included in a study of HIV-infected children after antiretroviral therapy interruption. V was trimmed by 5 bases and J by 3 bases, leaving 11 bases between them. Germline CDR1 and CDR2: DFQATT and SNEGSKA (reference sequence). The CDR3 is 12 amino acids. Described treatment: PENTA 11 planned treatment interruption arm or continuous ART arm. Sorting from thawed PBMCs isolated naive CD4+ CD45RA+ CD45RO- T cells. A 3' RACE protocol on RNA, with unique molecular identifiers, produced the TCR library. Each CDR3 protein is one row after TCRdb ran MiXCR on the 3' RACE reads. The table records approximately 89,000 distinct CDR3 sequences, 6.9% of them present only once. General study findings and limits: Naive CD4+ Gini coefficient rose by interruption end, suggesting clonal expansion.

The clonotype comes from a pool of human donors with HIV. The chain carries TRBV20-1 and TRBJ2-7; weak D call: TRBD2 (6 bases). This specimen was CD45RA+ CD4+ T cells from PBMCs, pooled from several time points, taken from a donor given antiretroviral therapy, either interrupted or continuous. Subset: naive CD4+ CD45RA+ CD45RO- T cells. The chain's CDR3 is CSAGMEGYEQYF. The CDR3 DNA sequence: TGCAGTGCTGGAATGGAGGGCTACGAGCAGTACTTC.